The 2 T cell receptor beta chains below come from one sample, sequenced in a study of T cell changes during pregnancy in multiple sclerosis. Assay: immunoSEQ multiplex PCR; the TCRdb copy retains only in-frame clones and omits some. The sample consists of over 45,000 clones, roughly 90% of them appearing once. Material: peripheral blood, obtained in the first trimester of pregnancy. Every receptor here comes from a female donor in good health, enrolled as a control in a pregnancy study.

V is TRBV14 and J is TRBJ2-7; 10 bases line up with TRBD2. The CDR3 runs to 17 residues. Germline CDR1 and CDR2: SGHDN and FVKESK. The V segment lost 4 bases and the J segment 1 base; nucleotides outside the gene matches: 10. In nucleotides, the CDR3 is TGTGCCAGCAGCCGACAGACTAGCGGGCTACTTTCCTACGAGCAGTACTTC. Protein product: CASSRQTSGLLSYEQYF.

The gene calls are TRBV7-9 and TRBJ2-7; TRBD2 aligns across 13 bases. V lost 0 bases and J lost 6; bases outside the gene matches: 8. Germline V gene sequence: CDR1 SEHNR, CDR2 FQNEAQ (reference sequence). The CDR3 is 17 residues long. This CDR3 is CASSLAGGGLAGREQYF. In nucleotides, the CDR3 is TGTGCCAGCAGCTTAGCGGGGGGGGGACTAGCGGGGCGCGAGCAGTACTTC.